A selection of T cell receptor beta chains follows, all from one sample in a study of blood T cell repertoires in COVID-19. Clones were read by immunoSEQ multiplex PCR, and TCRdb kept only the in-frame ones, dropping some. Of roughly 270,000 clones in the sample, approximately 91% are singletons; the top ten hold less than 10%. The sequencing sample was made of peripheral blood. The receptor set was obtained from a man between 18 and 35 years old with active or convalescent COVID-19. CDR3s include the opening cysteine and the closing phenylalanine or tryptophan. D genes are given only for firm matches. The listing skips clone size in some rows; elsewhere it reads once, few, many or a size class.

V gene: TRBV6-5; J gene: TRBJ1-2; D gene: .; clone size: .; CDR3 protein: CASTGGRDVGGYTF; CDR3 DNA: TGTGCCAGCACCGGGGGGAGGGACGTAGGAGGCTACACCTTC
V gene: TRBV6-5; J gene: TRBJ2-7; D gene: TRBD1; clone size: .; CDR3 protein: CASQYRGYSGEQYF; CDR3 DNA: TGTGCCAGCCAATACAGGGGATACTCTGGCGAGCAGTACTTC
V gene: TRBV19; J gene: TRBJ1-1; D gene: .; clone size: .; CDR3 protein: CASSAAGGTEAFF; CDR3 DNA: TGTGCCAGTAGTGCAGCGGGGGGCACTGAAGCTTTCTTT
V gene: TRBV5-1; J gene: TRBJ2-7; D gene: TRBD1; clone size: once; CDR3 protein: CASSSTGVNGREQYF; CDR3 DNA: TGCGCCAGCAGCTCGACAGGGGTCAATGGTCGCGAGCAGTACTTC
V gene: TRBV5-1; J gene: TRBJ2-3; D gene: TRBD1; clone size: .; CDR3 protein: CASSRDRGSDTQYF; CDR3 DNA: TGCGCCAGCAGCCGGGACAGGGGTTCAGATACGCAGTATTTT
V gene: TRBV4-2; J gene: TRBJ1-6; D gene: .; clone size: .; CDR3 protein: CASSPTQLGASPLHF; CDR3 DNA: TGTGCCAGCAGCCCTACACAACTGGGAGCGTCACCCCTCCACTTT
V gene: TRBV9; J gene: TRBJ2-3; D gene: .; clone size: .; CDR3 protein: CASSVSREGADTQYF; CDR3 DNA: TGTGCCAGCAGCGTTTCCAGGGAAGGTGCAGATACGCAGTATTTT
V gene: TRBV14; J gene: TRBJ1-2; D gene: TRBD1; clone size: .; CDR3 protein: CASSHLTGGNGYTF; CDR3 DNA: TGTGCCAGCAGCCACTTGACAGGGGGTAATGGCTACACCTTC
V gene: TRBV11-2; J gene: TRBJ1-2; D gene: .; clone size: .; CDR3 protein: CASSLASRNYGYTF; CDR3 DNA: TGTGCCAGCAGCTTAGCGAGTCGTAACTATGGCTACACCTTC
V gene: TRBV7-8; J gene: TRBJ2-7; D gene: TRBD1; clone size: .; CDR3 protein: CASSLHHPQGARNEQYF; CDR3 DNA: TGTGCCAGCAGCTTGCACCACCCACAGGGGGCGAGAAACGAGCAGTACTTC
V gene: TRBV12-3/TRBV12-4; J gene: TRBJ1-1; D gene: .; clone size: few; CDR3 protein: CASSPPGTEAFF; CDR3 DNA: TGTGCCAGCAGCCCCCCCGGGACAGAAGCTTTCTTT
V gene: TRBV5-6; J gene: TRBJ1-6; D gene: TRBD1; clone size: .; CDR3 protein: CASNTQGARFSPLHF; CDR3 DNA: TGTGCCAGCAACACCCAGGGGGCGCGGTTTTCACCCCTCCACTTT
V gene: TRBV10-3; J gene: TRBJ1-1; D gene: .; clone size: .; CDR3 protein: CAISDWQGNTEAFF; CDR3 DNA: TGTGCCATCAGTGATTGGCAGGGAAACACTGAAGCTTTCTTT
V gene: TRBV19; J gene: TRBJ1-4; D gene: TRBD1; clone size: .; CDR3 protein: CASRETTGSNEKLFF; CDR3 DNA: TGTGCCAGTAGAGAAACGACAGGGAGTAATGAAAAACTGTTTTTT
V gene: TRBV10-3; J gene: TRBJ1-3; D gene: .; clone size: .; CDR3 protein: CAISESRSSGNTIYF; CDR3 DNA: TGTGCCATCAGTGAGTCGAGGAGCTCTGGAAACACCATATATTTT
V gene: TRBV2; J gene: TRBJ2-4; D gene: TRBD2; clone size: .; CDR3 protein: CASRTSGEPGNIQYF; CDR3 DNA: TGTGCCAGCAGGACTAGCGGGGAGCCCGGGAACATTCAGTACTTC
V gene: TRBV11-2; J gene: TRBJ2-7; D gene: TRBD1; clone size: .; CDR3 protein: CASSPWTGMNYEQYF; CDR3 DNA: TGTGCCAGCAGCCCTTGGACAGGGATGAACTACGAGCAGTACTTC
V gene: TRBV4-1; J gene: TRBJ1-5; D gene: TRBD1; clone size: .; CDR3 protein: CASSQDEYRGQGRFQPQHF; CDR3 DNA: TGCGCCAGCAGCCAAGATGAATATCGAGGACAGGGGCGATTTCAGCCCCAGCATTTT
V gene: TRBV11-2; J gene: TRBJ2-5; D gene: .; clone size: .; CDR3 protein: CASSLEAGATQYF; CDR3 DNA: TGTGCCAGCAGCTTAGAGGCGGGGGCGACCCAGTACTTC
V gene: TRBV10-3; J gene: TRBJ1-2; D gene: TRBD1; clone size: .; CDR3 protein: CAISAPRAGGSSGGYTF; CDR3 DNA: TGTGCCATCAGTGCCCCTCGGGCAGGGGGAAGTTCGGGTGGCTACACCTTC
V gene: TRBV12-3/TRBV12-4; J gene: TRBJ1-2; D gene: .; clone size: .; CDR3 protein: CASSLRGGGAYTF; CDR3 DNA: TGTGCCAGCAGTTTGCGAGGGGGGGGAGCTTATACCTTC
V gene: TRBV10-1; J gene: TRBJ2-2; D gene: TRBD1; clone size: .; CDR3 protein: CASSEMDRTGELFF; CDR3 DNA: TGCGCCAGCAGTGAGATGGACAGGACCGGGGAGCTGTTTTTT
V gene: TRBV11-2; J gene: TRBJ2-7; D gene: .; clone size: .; CDR3 protein: CASSLVGSGAYEQYF; CDR3 DNA: TGTGCCAGCAGCTTAGTAGGATCAGGGGCCTACGAGCAGTACTTC
V gene: TRBV27; J gene: TRBJ1-3; D gene: .; clone size: .; CDR3 protein: CASSLSLASGNTIYF; CDR3 DNA: TGTGCCAGCAGTTTATCATTGGCCTCTGGAAACACCATATATTTT
V gene: TRBV27; J gene: TRBJ1-5; D gene: TRBD1; clone size: .; CDR3 protein: CASRKTGWGQPQHF; CDR3 DNA: TGTGCCAGCAGGAAGACAGGGTGGGGTCAGCCCCAGCATTTT
V gene: TRBV5-5; J gene: TRBJ2-7; D gene: .; clone size: .; CDR3 protein: CASSLGLYEQYF; CDR3 DNA: TGTGCCAGCAGCCTGGGTCTCTACGAGCAGTACTTC
V gene: TRBV4-1; J gene: TRBJ1-6; D gene: .; clone size: .; CDR3 protein: CASSQNPVPNSPLHF; CDR3 DNA: TGCGCCAGCAGCCAAAACCCGGTTCCGAATTCACCCCTCCACTTT
V gene: TRBV14; J gene: TRBJ2-1; D gene: TRBD1; clone size: .; CDR3 protein: CASSPRTGAHFSYNEQFF; CDR3 DNA: TGTGCCAGCAGCCCCAGGACAGGGGCCCACTTTTCCTACAATGAGCAGTTCTTC
V gene: TRBV10-2; J gene: TRBJ1-5; D gene: .; clone size: .; CDR3 protein: CASSGTWDQPQHF; CDR3 DNA: TGCGCCAGCAGTGGGACTTGGGATCAGCCCCAGCATTTT
V gene: TRBV9; J gene: TRBJ1-5; D gene: .; clone size: once; CDR3 protein: CASSPGGGGNQPQHF; CDR3 DNA: TGTGCCAGCAGTCCCGGGGGTGGTGGCAATCAGCCCCAGCATTTT
V gene: TRBV4-1; J gene: TRBJ2-1; D gene: TRBD1; clone size: .; CDR3 protein: CASSRPDRALNEQFF; CDR3 DNA: TGCGCCAGCAGTCGCCCCGACAGGGCCCTCAATGAGCAGTTCTTC
V gene: TRBV21-1; J gene: TRBJ1-6; D gene: .; clone size: .; CDR3 protein: CASSRPTWRVSSYNSPLHF; CDR3 DNA: TGTGCCAGCAGCAGACCCACGTGGAGGGTAAGCTCCTATAATTCACCCCTCCACTTT
V gene: TRBV7-2; J gene: TRBJ2-7; D gene: TRBD1; clone size: once; CDR3 protein: CASSTDRNPRYEQYF; CDR3 DNA: TGTGCCAGCAGCACGGACAGGAACCCTCGGTACGAGCAGTACTTC
V gene: TRBV4-1; J gene: TRBJ2-2; D gene: .; clone size: .; CDR3 protein: CASSQNRVNTGELFF; CDR3 DNA: TGCGCCAGCAGCCAAAACAGGGTAAACACCGGGGAGCTGTTTTTT
V gene: TRBV15; J gene: TRBJ1-1; D gene: TRBD1; clone size: .; CDR3 protein: CATTPTGESTEAFF; CDR3 DNA: TGTGCCACCACTCCGACAGGGGAGAGCACTGAAGCTTTCTTT
V gene: TRBV4-1; J gene: TRBJ2-5; D gene: TRBD2; clone size: once; CDR3 protein: CASSHVLAGGQETQYF; CDR3 DNA: TGCGCCAGCAGCCATGTACTAGCGGGGGGCCAAGAGACCCAGTACTTC
V gene: TRBV15; J gene: TRBJ2-7; D gene: TRBD2; clone size: .; CDR3 protein: CATRDGGSYEQYF; CDR3 DNA: TGTGCCACCAGGGACGGGGGGTCCTACGAGCAGTACTTC
V gene: TRBV12-3/TRBV12-4; J gene: TRBJ2-7; D gene: .; clone size: .; CDR3 protein: CASSTRPTEQYF; CDR3 DNA: TGTGCCAGCAGTACCAGACCGACAGAGCAGTACTTC
V gene: TRBV3-1/TRBV3-2; J gene: TRBJ2-3; D gene: .; clone size: .; CDR3 protein: CASKSRVDTQYF; CDR3 DNA: TGTGCCAGCAAATCGAGGGTAGATACGCAGTATTTT
V gene: TRBV10-2; J gene: TRBJ2-7; D gene: TRBD1; clone size: few; CDR3 protein: CASRFQGDSYEQYF; CDR3 DNA: TGCGCCAGCAGATTTCAGGGGGACTCCTACGAGCAGTACTTC
V gene: TRBV7-9; J gene: TRBJ2-1; D gene: .; clone size: .; CDR3 protein: CASSLGRANEQFF; CDR3 DNA: TGTGCCAGCAGCTTAGGGAGGGCCAATGAGCAGTTCTTC
V gene: TRBV6-2/TRBV6-3; J gene: TRBJ2-1; D gene: TRBD2; clone size: .; CDR3 protein: CASSYSSLAGVYNEQFF; CDR3 DNA: TGTGCCAGCAGTTACTCGAGTCTAGCGGGGGTCTACAATGAGCAGTTCTTC
V gene: TRBV15; J gene: TRBJ2-3; D gene: .; clone size: .; CDR3 protein: CATSSSTAQAKSSTDTQYF; CDR3 DNA: TGTGCCACCAGCAGCTCGACAGCACAGGCGAAGTCTAGCACAGATACGCAGTATTTT
V gene: TRBV19; J gene: TRBJ1-5; D gene: TRBD1; clone size: .; CDR3 protein: CASQLQGSPYTYDQPQHF; CDR3 DNA: TGTGCCAGTCAACTACAGGGGTCACCTTATACCTACGATCAGCCCCAGCATTTT
V gene: TRBV12-5; J gene: TRBJ2-5; D gene: TRBD1; clone size: .; CDR3 protein: CASGLGQGLETQYF; CDR3 DNA: TGTGCTAGTGGTTTGGGACAGGGGTTAGAGACCCAGTACTTC
V gene: TRBV6-5; J gene: TRBJ1-2; D gene: TRBD1; clone size: .; CDR3 protein: CASSYSTTGGFGYTF; CDR3 DNA: TGTGCCAGCAGTTACTCGACGACAGGGGGCTTTGGCTACACCTTC
V gene: TRBV18; J gene: TRBJ1-2; D gene: TRBD1; clone size: once; CDR3 protein: CASSPRGQGEDGYTF; CDR3 DNA: TGTGCCAGCTCACCGAGGGGACAGGGGGAGGATGGCTACACCTTC
V gene: TRBV4-2; J gene: TRBJ2-1; D gene: TRBD1; clone size: once; CDR3 protein: CASSPRGRSSYNEQFF; CDR3 DNA: TGTGCCAGCAGCCCAAGGGGGCGTAGCTCCTACAATGAGCAGTTCTTC
V gene: TRBV19; J gene: TRBJ1-1; D gene: TRBD1; clone size: .; CDR3 protein: CASSTDRGAAEAFF; CDR3 DNA: TGTGCCAGTAGTACGGACAGGGGGGCGGCTGAAGCTTTCTTT
V gene: TRBV5-1; J gene: TRBJ2-1; D gene: TRBD2; clone size: once; CDR3 protein: CASSPGEGGNEQFF; CDR3 DNA: TGCGCCAGCAGCCCTGGGGAGGGCGGCAATGAGCAGTTCTTC
V gene: TRBV19; J gene: TRBJ1-4; D gene: .; clone size: .; CDR3 protein: CASNPGGEKLFF; CDR3 DNA: TGTGCCAGTAACCCCGGAGGCGAAAAACTGTTTTTT
V gene: TRBV19; J gene: TRBJ2-5; D gene: TRBD1; clone size: .; CDR3 protein: CASSRRQGAHETQYF; CDR3 DNA: TGTGCCAGTAGTAGGAGACAGGGGGCCCATGAGACCCAGTACTTC
V gene: TRBV6-1; J gene: TRBJ1-3; D gene: TRBD1; clone size: .; CDR3 protein: CASSELTGQISGNTIYF; CDR3 DNA: TGTGCCAGCAGTGAATTGACAGGGCAAATCTCTGGAAACACCATATATTTT
V gene: TRBV6-5; J gene: TRBJ1-6; D gene: .; clone size: .; CDR3 protein: CASSYSLPNLSPLHF; CDR3 DNA: TGTGCCAGCAGTTACTCTCTCCCAAATCTATCACCCCTCCACTTT
V gene: TRBV14; J gene: TRBJ1-5; D gene: TRBD1; clone size: .; CDR3 protein: CASSQSEGQKGPLSNQPQHF; CDR3 DNA: TGTGCCAGCAGCCAGTCGGAGGGACAGAAGGGCCCCTTAAGCAATCAGCCCCAGCATTTT
V gene: TRBV4-2; J gene: TRBJ2-7; D gene: .; clone size: .; CDR3 protein: CASSQDQTWYEQYF; CDR3 DNA: TGTGCCAGCAGCCAAGATCAAACATGGTACGAGCAGTACTTC
V gene: TRBV18; J gene: TRBJ1-1; D gene: .; clone size: .; CDR3 protein: CASSPGRTGRNTEAFF; CDR3 DNA: TGTGCCAGCTCACCAGGGAGGACGGGGAGAAACACTGAAGCTTTCTTT